The 6 T cell receptor beta chains below all came from one sample that was sequenced in a study of OX40 agonist ivuxolimab in advanced cancers. Repertoires were generated with immunoSEQ multiplex PCR, while TCRdb's copy carries only in-frame clones and drops some. The table records fewer than 85,000 clones, less than 90% of them present only once. The sequencing here drew on CD4+ or CD8+ T cells sorted from blood, taken in a trial of the OX40 agonist ivuxolimab. These receptors were collected from an adult with an advanced solid tumor such as melanoma, head and neck, liver or kidney cancer.

The chain has TRBV21-1 and TRBJ1-1; the table's D call TRBD1 went unverified against the DNA. TRBV21-1 is listed as a pseudogene. The CDR3 length is 13 residues. The CDR3 DNA reads TGTGCCAGCAGCAAAGGTGGGGCAGGGTATGCTTTCTTT. The encoded protein is CASSKGGAGYAFF.

The chain couples TRBV7-9 to TRBJ1-3; maybe TRBD1 (5 bases). Trimming removed 2 bases from V and 3 bases from J, with 20 bases in between. Germline loops: CDR1 SEHNR, CDR2 FQNEAQ (reference sequence). CDR3 length: 18 residues. The chain's CDR3 is CASSLSRDSYLGGNTIYF. DNA for the CDR3: TGTGCCAGCAGCTTAAGCCGGGACTCTTACCTTGGTGGAAACACCATATATTTT.

The CDR3 DNA reads TGTGCCAGTAGTATATTACAGGGGGCGGGTCAGCCCCAGCATTTT. Its translation: CASSILQGAGQPQHF. The chain joins TRBV19 to TRBJ1-5; 9 bases are shared with TRBD1. The CDR3 is 15 residues long. Losses at the gene ends were 2 bases for V and 6 bases for J; bases not matched to a gene: 5. Per the germline V gene, CDR1 is LNHDA and CDR2 is SQIVND (reference sequence).

This clone was detected only a few times. CDR3 loop: CASSPPGAYGYTF. CDR3 DNA sequence: TGTGCCAGCTCACCCCCTGGGGCGTATGGCTACACCTTC. The chain has TRBV18 and TRBJ1-2; D might be TRBD1 (5 bases). This CDR3 region has 13 residues. Per germline, CDR1 KGHSH and CDR2 LQKENI. V dropped 3 bases and J dropped 5 bases, with 10 bases sitting between them.

This clone was detected only once. The chain uses TRBV7-8 and TRBJ2-7; D perhaps matches TRBD1 (5 bases). V was pared by 1 base and J by 3 bases, with 10 bases between. The CDR3 consists of 14 residues. From germline, CDR1 is SGHVS and CDR2 FQNEAQ. The CDR3 DNA is TGTGCCAGCAGCTTAGTAGGGGCTAACTACGAGCAGTACTTC. Encoded protein: CASSLVGANYEQYF.

The chain recombines TRBV6-4 with TRBJ2-3; D is uncertain. With 5 bases removed from V and 5 bases from J, the gap between germline ends came to 11 bases. The CDR3 has 13 residues. Looked up from germline, CDR1 is MRHNA and CDR2 is SNTAGT. This CDR3 reads CASSSSIGDTQYF. The CDR3 DNA follows: TGTGCCAGCAGTTCCTCCATCGGAGATACGCAGTATTTT.